One and the same sample provided the 31 T cell receptor beta chains below, sequenced in a study of HIV-infected patients and healthy controls. Alpha and beta constant-region primers primed reverse transcription of approximately 460 ng RNA. Using multiplexing indices, alpha and beta chain libraries were generated apart by chain-specific third strand synthesis. MiXCR was run by TCRdb on the 5' RACE reads, yielding one entry per CDR3 protein. Of around 7,500 distinct CDR3 sequences listed, 8% are singletons. Whole blood was used without fractionation, so all unsorted peripheral T cells were included. The specimen comprised blood, sampled before antiretroviral therapy. Receptor source: an adult with HIV infection.

This clonotype occurred a few times. The V and J genes are TRBV12-3 or TRBV12-4 and TRBJ2-3; D is perhaps TRBD1 or TRBD2 (5 bases each). V was shortened by 8 bases and J by 6 bases, with 18 bases between the two germline ends. The CDR3 loop spans 14 amino acids. The CDR3 nucleotides read TGTGCCAGCGGCACGGGGACCTCGACCGATACGCAGTATTTT. Encoded protein: CASGTGTSTDTQYF.

This clonotype is labeled as medium-sized. The chain has TRBV6-5 and TRBJ2-7, with D perhaps matching TRBD1 or TRBD2 (5 bases each). The CDR3 has 14 residues. The V gene's germline CDR1 is MNHEY and CDR2 SVGAGI. V was cut by 0 bases and J by 2 bases, with 8 bases left in between. CDR3 in amino acids: CASSYSGETYEQYF. CDR3 nucleotide sequence: TGTGCCAGCAGTTACTCAGGGGAGACCTACGAGCAGTACTTC.

Ten or more counts support this clonotype. V is TRBV19 and J is TRBJ2-5; the D is unclear. Trimming pared 3 bases from V and 2 bases from J, leaving 10 bases between. CDR3 length equals 14 residues. Looked up from germline, CDR1 is LNHDA and CDR2 is SQIVND (reference sequence). DNA of the CDR3: TGTGCCAGTAGTATGGGCAGGCAGCAAGAGACCCAGTACTTC. Translated, it gives CASSMGRQQETQYF.

Many counts were recorded for this clonotype. The J gene is TRBJ2-2, the V gene TRBV28; D remains ambiguous. Germline CDR1 and CDR2: MDHEN and SYDVKM. V lost 5 bases and J lost 3, with 7 bases in between. The CDR3 is made up of 13 amino acids. The CDR3 region is CASSPVHTGELFF. CDR3 DNA sequence: TGTGCCAGCAGTCCCGTCCACACCGGGGAGCTGTTTTTT.

This clonotype was picked up one time. This rearrangement joins TRBV5-6 to TRBJ2-3, with D maybe TRBD2 (5 bases). The CDR3 is 21 residues long. The germline CDR1 and CDR2 sequences are SGHDT and YYEEEE. V was shortened by 0 bases and J by 0 bases, with 26 bases between the two germline ends. CDR3 nucleotides: TGTGCCAGCAGCTTGGTAGCTGAGGTCTTCGGGATTATCCCTAGCACAGATACGCAGTATTTT. It codes for CASSLVAEVFGIIPSTDTQYF.

In this sample, this clonotype is medium-sized. CDR3 bases: TGCAGCGTTGACGCTCCGGACAGCGACTATAACTATGGCTACACCTTC. Translation gives CSVDAPDSDYNYGYTF. The chain has TRBV29-1 and TRBJ1-2, with D tentatively TRBD1 (6 bases). CDR1 and CDR2 (germline): SQVTM, ANQGSEA. With 3 bases removed from V and 1 base from J, the gap between germline ends came to 18 bases. The CDR3 spans 16 residues.

The chain couples TRBV6-1 to TRBJ2-1; 11 bases fit TRBD2. J lost 8 bases, V lost 3 bases, and 6 bases had no gene match. Germline loops: CDR1 MNHNS, CDR2 SASEGT. The CDR3 length is 15 residues. The CDR3 nucleotides read TGTGCCAGCAGTGAGTCGCTAGCGGGGGGATATGAGCAGTTCTTC. Amino acid sequence: CASSESLAGGYEQFF.

In its sample, this clonotype is medium-sized. The chain has TRBV5-1 and TRBJ2-3, with 10 bases aligning to TRBD2. The junction had 10 bases not matched to a gene; V was cut back by 4 bases and J by 5 bases. This CDR3 is built from 16 residues. Germline V CDR1 and CDR2: SGHRS, YFSETQ. In nucleotides, the CDR3 is TGCGCCAGCAGCGCCGTAGCGGGGGGCCGGGGAGATACGCAGTATTTT. Translation gives CASSAVAGGRGDTQYF.

Sample share makes this clonotype medium-sized. J is TRBJ2-3 and V is TRBV7-2; a weak D match, TRBD1 (6 bases). This CDR3 comprises 15 residues. V was cut by 0 bases and J by 6 bases, with 13 bases left in between. Looked up from germline, CDR1 is SGHTA and CDR2 is FQGNSA. CDR3: CASSLALRGLDTQYF. In DNA form, the CDR3 reads TGTGCCAGCAGCTTAGCACTGAGGGGGTTGGATACGCAGTATTTT.

This clonotype is classed as medium-sized. The rearrangement joins TRBV12-3 or TRBV12-4 to TRBJ1-2; maybe TRBD1 (5 bases). This CDR3 spans 15 amino acids. V shed 4 bases and J shed 3 bases, with 15 bases lying between them. CDR3 residues: CASSSRPGLHYGYTF. The CDR3 DNA reads TGTGCCAGCAGTTCCCGTCCAGGGCTCCACTATGGCTACACCTTC.

This clonotype rates as medium-sized. J is TRBJ1-1 and V is TRBV3-1; the match to TRBD1 covers 7 bases. Germline values: CDR1 LGHDT, CDR2 YNNKEL (reference sequence). Germline trimming cut 6 bases from V and 0 bases from J; bases unmatched to any gene: 7. The CDR3 length is 15 residues. The chain's CDR3 is CASRNRDSMNTEAFF. The CDR3 region has the DNA TGTGCCAGCAGAAATCGGGACAGCATGAACACTGAAGCTTTCTTT. Using reference TRBV3-1 and TRBJ1-1 for the parts outside the CDR3, the full variable domain is DTAVSQTPKYLVTQMGNDKSIKCEQNLGHDTMYWYKQDSKKFLKIMFSYNNKELIINETVPNRFSPKSPDKAHLNLHINSLELGDSAVYFCASRNRDSMNTEAFFGQGTRLTVV.

This clonotype was picked up a small number of times. The V and J genes are TRBV20-1 and TRBJ2-1; D not certain. Germline lookup yields CDR1 DFQATT and CDR2 SNEGSKA (reference sequence). The CDR3 extends over 12 amino acids. The ends were cut back, 3 bases at V and 6 bases at J, with 9 bases in the middle. The CDR3 is CSASHGSNEQFF. The CDR3, as DNA: TGCAGTGCTAGTCATGGAAGCAATGAGCAGTTCTTC.

This clonotype has a count of ten or more. This chain connects TRBV6-6 to TRBJ2-3; the match to TRBD2 covers 7 bases. The germline gives CDR1 MNHNY, CDR2 SVGAGI (reference sequence). The V gene end was trimmed by 2 bases and the J gene end by 8 bases; junction bases not matched to a gene: 10. The CDR3 loop spans 15 amino acids. CDR3 loop: CASSYAHSGGATQYF. The CDR3 DNA is TGTGCCAGCAGTTACGCCCACTCGGGGGGAGCTACGCAGTATTTT.

By frequency in the sample, this clonotype is medium-sized. This chain links TRBV18 with TRBJ2-1, with D possibly TRBD2 on 5 matching bases. CDR1 and CDR2 (germline): KGHSH, LQKENI. The CDR3 is 15 residues long. The V end was cut by 0 bases, the J end by 6 bases, with 12 bases between. CDR3 protein: CASSPPRLAVNEQFF. CDR3 DNA sequence: TGTGCCAGCTCACCACCGAGGCTAGCTGTCAATGAGCAGTTCTTC.

The CDR3 region has the DNA TGTGCCAGCAGCCATCGTGAAAGGGCACACACAGATACGCAGTATTTT. Translation gives CASSHRERAHTDTQYF. The chain employs TRBV14 and TRBJ2-3; D is unresolved. There are 16 residues in the CDR3. Germline V gives CDR1 SGHDN, CDR2 FVKESK. V was trimmed by 3 bases and J by 2 bases, leaving 15 bases between them.

By proportion, this clonotype is medium-sized. The chain is built from TRBV7-9 and TRBJ1-4; D not resolved. The germline V and J ends were trimmed by 3 bases and 5 bases, with 10 bases remaining between them. CDR1 is SEHNR, CDR2 FQNEAQ, per germline (reference sequence). This CDR3 region has 14 residues. CDR3 DNA: TGTGCCAGCAGCTTGGGCAGAGAGAATGAAAAACTGTTTTTT. Translated: CASSLGRENEKLFF.

This sequence joins TRBV12-3 or TRBV12-4 and TRBJ2-1; 13 positions match TRBD2. Unmatched junction bases numbered 6, after V lost 5 bases and J lost 5 bases. The CDR3 is 16 residues long. CDR3 nucleotide sequence: TGTGCCAGCAGTAAGGCTGGACTAGCGGGGGACAATGAGCAGTTCTTC. Amino acids: CASSKAGLAGDNEQFF.

The rearrangement uses TRBV11-2 and TRBJ2-3, with TRBD2 matching over 11 bases. Germline V gene sequence: CDR1 SGHAT, CDR2 FQNNGV. The CDR3 runs 17 residues. V lost 5 bases to trimming and J lost 0 bases; unmatched junction nucleotides: 7. CDR3 bases: TGTGCCAGCAGCGTTAGCGGGGGGGCCCTTAGCACAGATACGCAGTATTTT. As protein: CASSVSGGALSTDTQYF.

This clonotype was picked up many times. The gene calls are TRBV29-1 and TRBJ1-1; D uncertain. V was trimmed by 3 bases and J by 11 bases, leaving 13 bases between them. The CDR3 extends over 11 amino acids. Germline assignment: CDR1 SQVTM and CDR2 ANQGSEA. This CDR3 is CSVEEAGPAFF. DNA of the CDR3: TGCAGCGTTGAGGAAGCCGGCCCGGCTTTCTTT.

The V and J genes are TRBV28 and TRBJ2-7; possibly TRBD1 for D (6 bases). This CDR3 spans 15 amino acids. CDR1 MDHEN and CDR2 SYDVKM come from the germline V gene. Between the trimmed V and J ends, which lost 5 bases and 0 bases, there was a span of 14 bases. The CDR3 here is CASSAPGHSSYEQYF. DNA of the CDR3: TGTGCCAGCAGTGCTCCGGGACACAGCTCCTACGAGCAGTACTTC.

J is TRBJ2-2 and V is TRBV29-1; 8 bases are shared with TRBD1. CDR3 length: 13 residues. After removal of 5 bases from V and 2 bases from J, the junction contained 1 base not matched to a gene. CDR1 is SQVTM and CDR2 is ANQGSEA in the germline V gene. The CDR3 sequence is CSVQGANTGELFF. The CDR3 bases are TGCAGCGTTCAGGGGGCAAACACCGGGGAGCTGTTTTTT.

The chain combines TRBV7-2 with TRBJ2-7, with 9 bases aligning to TRBD2. CDR1 is SGHTA and CDR2 is FQGNSA in the germline V gene. There are 14 residues in the CDR3. J gave up 4 bases and V 3 bases, and 4 bases lay outside the gene matches. CDR3 amino acids: CASSFSAGGYEQYF. The CDR3 DNA sequence: TGTGCCAGCAGCTTCTCGGCGGGGGGGTACGAGCAGTACTTC.

V usage is TRBV6-5 and J usage is TRBJ2-5, with 12 bases matching TRBD2. The CDR3 runs 15 residues. V trimming: 8 bases; J trimming: 1 base; junction bases outside the gene matches: 5. Germline CDR1 and CDR2: MNHEY and SVGAGI. Here the CDR3 reads CASLAGGPGQETQYF. CDR3 nucleotides: TGTGCCAGCCTAGCGGGAGGGCCGGGCCAAGAGACCCAGTACTTC.

This clonotype showed up many times. V is TRBV4-3 and J is TRBJ2-6, with D unresolved. V was shortened by 0 bases and J by 2 bases, with 11 bases between the two germline ends. The CDR3 spans 17 residues. Germline loops: CDR1 LGHNA, CDR2 YSLEER. CDR3 bases: TGCGCCAGCAGCCAAGATGGGTTCGGAACTGGGGCCAACGTCCTGACTTTC. Residues: CASSQDGFGTGANVLTF.

The chain couples TRBV12-3 or TRBV12-4 to TRBJ1-1, with no clear D. The CDR3 is 13 amino acids. V was shortened by 5 bases and J by 8 bases, with 15 bases between the two germline ends. The CDR3, as DNA: TGTGCCAGCAGTGAAATGGTAAGGACCGAAGCTTTCTTT. It is translated as CASSEMVRTEAFF.

This clonotype was counted many times. The V gene is TRBV5-4, the J gene TRBJ2-7, with 7 bases matching TRBD2. The CDR3 runs to 14 residues. Germline trimming cut 4 bases from V and 2 bases from J; bases unmatched to any gene: 6. CDR1 and CDR2 from the germline V gene are SGHNT and YYREEE (reference sequence). The CDR3 DNA reads TGTGCCAGCAGCATGGAGCGGGACGCCTACGAGCAGTACTTC. Residues: CASSMERDAYEQYF.

Sample share makes this clonotype medium-sized. CDR3 sequence reads: CSARDLAGGRTDTQYF. In DNA form, the CDR3 reads TGCAGTGCTAGAGATCTGGCAGGGGGGCGAACAGATACGCAGTATTTT. J is TRBJ2-3 and V is TRBV20-1; D is possibly TRBD1 (7 bases). In germline, CDR1 is DFQATT, CDR2 SNEGSKA (reference sequence). V gave up 0 bases and J gave up 3 bases, with 16 bases separating them. CDR3 length: 16 amino acids.

By frequency in the sample, this clonotype is medium-sized. The chain is built from TRBV7-2 and TRBJ2-5; D is ambiguous. This CDR3 has 14 residues. V was trimmed by 4 bases and J by 5 bases, leaving 14 bases between them. Germline lookup yields CDR1 SGHTA and CDR2 FQGNSA. CDR3 coding DNA: TGTGCCAGCAGCTCAAGGAAGCCTGGGGAGACCCAGTACTTC. Its translation: CASSSRKPGETQYF.

Ten or more counts support this clonotype. The chain carries TRBV12-3 or TRBV12-4 and TRBJ1-2, with 9 bases aligning to TRBD1. The CDR3 loop spans 16 amino acids. V was pared by 3 bases and J by 1 base, with 6 bases of the junction left unmatched. CDR3 sequence reads: CASSFWDRDLNYGYTF. The CDR3 nucleotides are TGTGCCAGCAGTTTCTGGGACAGGGACCTTAACTATGGCTACACCTTC.

This clonotype has at least ten counts. CDR3: CASSQEEEPSGNTIYF. CDR3 coding DNA: TGCGCCAGCAGCCAAGAGGAGGAACCCTCTGGAAACACCATATATTTT. V is TRBV4-3 and J is TRBJ1-3; D gene uncertain. CDR1 and CDR2 (germline): LGHNA, YSLEER. V dropped 0 bases and J dropped 0 bases, with 9 bases sitting between them. CDR3 length: 16 amino acids.

The genes are TRBV20-1 and TRBJ1-1; D remains unclear. With 0 bases removed from V and 2 bases from J, the gap between germline ends came to 10 bases. The germline V gene encodes CDR1 DFQATT and CDR2 SNEGSKA (reference sequence). The CDR3 has 14 amino acids. The chain's CDR3 is CSAREGGSNTEAFF. The CDR3 DNA sequence: TGCAGTGCTAGAGAGGGTGGGAGCAACACTGAAGCTTTCTTT.